The 20 T cell receptor beta chains reported below all come from one sample, sequenced in a study of cytomegalovirus exposure and HLA in healthy donors. 13 Jbeta primers and 60 Vbeta primers were used for the PCR. Sequencing was performed with immunoSEQ multiplex PCR; in TCRdb, only in-frame clones are kept and a portion is missing. The sample includes about 140,000 clones, 75% of them seen just once. Sequenced input: PBMCs. The receptors derive from a young man in good health and CMV-seropositive.

J is TRBJ2-7 and V is TRBV5-1; 12 bases align to TRBD2. The CDR3 has 15 residues. Germline CDR1 is SGHRS and CDR2 is YFSETQ. V shed 4 bases, J shed 3 bases, and the junction held 5 bases outside the gene matches. The CDR3 nucleotides read TGCGCCAGCAGCCCGACTAGCGGGAGACTCTACGAGCAGTACTTC. Translation: CASSPTSGRLYEQYF.

A word on this clone: The junction shows a germline mismatch at one end, possibly a read error. The V call is TRBV28, the J call TRBJ2-3; 7 bases fit TRBD2. The germline V gene encodes CDR1 MDHEN and CDR2 SYDVKM. This CDR3 has 12 amino acids. The CDR3 protein is CASSGGRAEEDF. In DNA, the CDR3 is TGTGCCAGCAGTGGGGGGAGGGCCGAGGAGGATTTT.

This clone was seen only a few times. V gene TRBV7-2 combines with J gene TRBJ2-3, with a possible D match to TRBD2 (6 bases). In germline, CDR1 is SGHTA, CDR2 FQGNSA. The V end lost 2 bases, the J end lost 4 bases, and 13 bases lay between the germline ends. This CDR3 has 15 amino acids. The CDR3 DNA is TGTGCCAGCAGCTTAATCAGTGGGAGGCCAGATACGCAGTATTTT. This sequence encodes CASSLISGRPDTQYF.

This clone was seen a handful of times. The genes are TRBV7-6 and TRBJ2-7, with TRBD1 matching over 9 bases. There are 14 residues in the CDR3. The germline CDR1 and CDR2 sequences are SGHVS and FNYEAQ. J was trimmed by 6 bases and V by 5 bases; bases with no gene match: 8. The CDR3 here is CASSPLGQGVEQYF. For the CDR3, the DNA is TGTGCCAGCAGCCCGCTGGGACAGGGAGTCGAGCAGTACTTC.

V usage is TRBV5-1 and J usage is TRBJ2-7; perhaps TRBD2 as D (5 bases). The length of the CDR3 is 14 residues. Germline V lookup: CDR1 SGHRS, CDR2 YFSETQ. V gave up 0 bases and J gave up 3 bases, with 10 bases separating them. This chain's CDR3 is CASSLVPADYEQYF. The CDR3 DNA follows: TGCGCCAGCAGCTTGGTTCCAGCGGACTACGAGCAGTACTTC.

This clone has more than one count but fewer than ten. J is TRBJ2-3 and V is TRBV18; 7 nucleotides line up with TRBD1. V trimming: 3 bases; J trimming: 0 bases; junction bases outside the gene matches: 3. The CDR3 is 15 amino acids. Germline V gives CDR1 KGHSH, CDR2 LQKENI. CDR3 nucleotide sequence: TGTGCCAGCTCACCCGGGACAGTAAGCACAGATACGCAGTATTTT. This codes for CASSPGTVSTDTQYF.

The chain combines TRBV28 with TRBJ2-7, with D possibly being TRBD2 (6 bases). Germline V gene data show CDR1 as MDHEN and CDR2 as SYDVKM. This CDR3 is built from 13 residues. CDR3: CTSAPGSGYEQYF. The CDR3 nucleotides are TGTACCTCAGCCCCCGGGAGTGGGTACGAGCAGTACTTC.

This sequence joins TRBV27 and TRBJ2-3, with TRBD2 as a possible D gene (5 bases). Germline lookup yields CDR1 MNHEY and CDR2 SMNVEV (reference sequence). With 0 bases removed from V and 6 bases from J, the gap between germline ends came to 16 bases. The CDR3 loop spans 16 amino acids. The CDR3 DNA reads as TGTGCCAGCAGTTTATCGCAACGGCGGGTCTTCGATACGCAGTATTTT. Protein: CASSLSQRRVFDTQYF.

V gene TRBV4-1 combines with J gene TRBJ2-2, with TRBD1 identical over 8 bases. Per germline, CDR1 MGHRA and CDR2 YSYEKL. With 4 bases clipped from V and 3 bases from J, the junction kept 7 bases outside the gene matches. CDR3 length: 16 amino acids. Written as DNA, the CDR3 is TGCGCCAGCAGCCTATCCCAGGACAGGGACACCGGGGAGCTGTTTTTT. This sequence encodes CASSLSQDRDTGELFF.

The rearrangement links TRBV6-5 to TRBJ2-7; 7 bases match TRBD2. This CDR3 region has 14 residues. Germline V lookup: CDR1 MNHEY, CDR2 SVGAGI. Trimming at V came to 2 bases and at J to 4 bases, leaving 5 bases not matched to a gene. The CDR3 region has the DNA TGTGCCAGCAGTTACGGCGGGGGAAGATACGAGCAGTACTTC. Amino acids: CASSYGGGRYEQYF.

The J gene is TRBJ1-3, the V gene TRBV18; D might be TRBD1 (5 bases). CDR3 length equals 16 residues. Germline V gene lookup returns CDR1 KGHSH and CDR2 LQKENI. The V end lost 2 bases, the J end lost 4 bases, and 15 bases lay between the germline ends. In DNA form, the CDR3 reads TGTGCCAGCTCACCAGGGGGGATTCGTTCCGGAAACACCATATATTTT. Translation: CASSPGGIRSGNTIYF.

This clone was seen once. This chain links TRBV11-2 with TRBJ2-3, with a weak D call TRBD2 (5 bases). Germline V gene lookup returns CDR1 SGHAT and CDR2 FQNNGV. Trimming took off 5 bases at V and 2 bases at J, with 11 bases between the two ends. This CDR3 is built from 14 residues. CDR3 DNA sequence: TGTGCCAGCAGCGTGAGGGAGACCACAGATACGCAGTATTTT. Protein: CASSVRETTDTQYF.

CDR3 residues: CASSSVGGTDTQYF. The CDR3 coding sequence is TGTGCCAGCAGTTCGGTCGGGGGCACAGATACGCAGTATTTT. The V call is TRBV7-3, the J call TRBJ2-3, with D perhaps matching TRBD2 (5 bases). Trimming cost V 6 bases and J 1 base, with 11 bases left between them. The CDR3 spans 14 residues. Germline CDR1 SGHTA, CDR2 FQGTGA.

The V and J genes are TRBV9 and TRBJ2-1; 8 nucleotides match TRBD2. Per germline, CDR1 SGDLS and CDR2 YYNGEE. The junction had 15 bases not matched to a gene; V was cut back by 4 bases and J by 12 bases. This CDR3 contains 15 residues. The CDR3 DNA reads TGTGCCAGCAGCCCCACGGGAGGGGCGGGAAAACGGCAGTTCTTC. Amino acid sequence: CASSPTGGAGKRQFF.

V usage is TRBV27 and J usage is TRBJ2-7; 10 bases are shared with TRBD1. The V gene end was trimmed by 5 bases and the J gene end by 3 bases; junction bases not matched to a gene: 4. CDR3 length equals 14 residues. Germline values: CDR1 MNHEY, CDR2 SMNVEV (reference sequence). The CDR3 region is CASSTGQGIYEQYF. In nucleotides, the CDR3 is TGTGCCAGCAGTACGGGACAGGGGATCTACGAGCAGTACTTC.

The chain uses TRBV7-9 and TRBJ2-7, with D possibly being TRBD2 (5 bases). The CDR3 loop spans 14 amino acids. CDR1 is SEHNR and CDR2 is FQNEAQ in the germline V gene (reference sequence). V lost 4 bases, J lost 2 bases, and 12 bases lay in between. The DNA of the CDR3 is TGTGCCAGCAGCTCGGCCACCGGGACCTACGAGCAGTACTTC. It encodes CASSSATGTYEQYF.

This chain uses TRBV6-6 with TRBJ2-1; 8 nucleotides agree with TRBD2. The CDR3 totals 14 residues. The V and J ends lost 7 bases and 3 bases, in that order; junction bases with no gene match: 5. The V gene's germline CDR1 is MNHNY and CDR2 SVGAGI (reference sequence). The CDR3 nucleotides read TGTGCCAGCACCGCAGCGGGAGTCTACAATGAGCAGTTCTTC. Translating it yields CASTAAGVYNEQFF.

The chain combines TRBV18 with TRBJ1-1; no firm D call. CDR3 length equals 8 residues. From germline, CDR1 is KGHSH and CDR2 LQKENI. CDR3 nucleotide sequence: TGTGACCAGGCTGAAGCTTTCTTT. Translation: CDQAEAFF.

This clone was counted only a few times. V is TRBV7-9 and J is TRBJ2-1, with D maybe TRBD1 (6 bases). This CDR3 is 17 amino acids long. Trimming removed 1 base from V and 9 bases from J, with 22 bases in between. The germline V gene has CDR1 SEHNR and CDR2 FQNEAQ (reference sequence). The CDR3 sequence: CASSLVRGSSRDSEQFF. CDR3 in DNA: TGTGCCAGCAGCTTAGTCAGGGGTTCTTCGAGAGATAGTGAGCAGTTCTTC.

The rearrangement joins TRBV5-5 to TRBJ2-7, with 11 bases that match TRBD1. This CDR3 comprises 15 residues. V trimming: 5 bases; J trimming: 0 bases; junction bases outside the gene matches: 4. The germline CDR1 and CDR2 sequences are SGHKS and YYEKEE (reference sequence). The CDR3 DNA sequence: TGTGCCAGCAGACCCGGGACAGGGGGCTCCTACGAGCAGTACTTC. Residues: CASRPGTGGSYEQYF.